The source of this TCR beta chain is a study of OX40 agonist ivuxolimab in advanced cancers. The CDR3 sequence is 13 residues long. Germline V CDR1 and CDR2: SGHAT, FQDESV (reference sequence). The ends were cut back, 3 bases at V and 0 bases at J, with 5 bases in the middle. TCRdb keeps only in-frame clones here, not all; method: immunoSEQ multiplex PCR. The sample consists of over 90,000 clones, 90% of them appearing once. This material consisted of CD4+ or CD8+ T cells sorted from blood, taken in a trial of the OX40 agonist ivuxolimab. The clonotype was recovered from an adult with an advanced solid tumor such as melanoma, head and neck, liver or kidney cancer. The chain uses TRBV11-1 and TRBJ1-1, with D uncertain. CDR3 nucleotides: TGTGCCAGCAGCTTTACAGTGAACACTGAAGCTTTCTTT. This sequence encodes CASSFTVNTEAFF.